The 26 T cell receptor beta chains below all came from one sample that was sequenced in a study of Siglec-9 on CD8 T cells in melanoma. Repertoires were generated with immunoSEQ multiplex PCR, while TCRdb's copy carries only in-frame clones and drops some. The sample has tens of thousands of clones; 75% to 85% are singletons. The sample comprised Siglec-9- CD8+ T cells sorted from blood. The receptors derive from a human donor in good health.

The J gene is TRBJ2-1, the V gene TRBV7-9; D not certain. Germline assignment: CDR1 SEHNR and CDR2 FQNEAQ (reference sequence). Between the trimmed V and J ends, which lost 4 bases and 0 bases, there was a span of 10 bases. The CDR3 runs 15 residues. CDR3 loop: CASSYVQSSYNEQFF. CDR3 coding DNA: TGTGCCAGCAGCTACGTCCAAAGCTCCTACAATGAGCAGTTCTTC. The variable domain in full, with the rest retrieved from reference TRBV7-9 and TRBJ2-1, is DTGVSQNPRHKITKRGQNVTFRCDPISEHNRLYWYRQTLGQGPEFLTYFQNEAQLEKSRLLSDRFSAERPKGSFSTLEIQRTEQGDSAMYLCASSYVQSSYNEQFFGPGTRLTVL.

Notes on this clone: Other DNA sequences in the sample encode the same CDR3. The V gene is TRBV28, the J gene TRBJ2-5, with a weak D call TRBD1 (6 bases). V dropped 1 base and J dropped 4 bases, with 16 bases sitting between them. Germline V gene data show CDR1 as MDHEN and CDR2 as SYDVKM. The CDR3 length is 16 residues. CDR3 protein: CASSLFQNRARETQYF. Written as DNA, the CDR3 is TGTGCCAGCAGTTTATTCCAGAACAGGGCAAGAGAGACCCAGTACTTC.

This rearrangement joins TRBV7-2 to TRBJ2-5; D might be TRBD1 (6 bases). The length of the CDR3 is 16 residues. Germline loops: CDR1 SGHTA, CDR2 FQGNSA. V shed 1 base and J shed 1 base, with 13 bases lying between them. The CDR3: CASSLVIGRGQETQYF. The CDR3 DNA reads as TGTGCCAGCAGCTTAGTCATAGGCAGGGGCCAAGAGACCCAGTACTTC.

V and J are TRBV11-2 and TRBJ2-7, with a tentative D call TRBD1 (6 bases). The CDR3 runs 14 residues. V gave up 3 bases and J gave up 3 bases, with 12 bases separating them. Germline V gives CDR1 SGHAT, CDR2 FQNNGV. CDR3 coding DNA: TGTGCCAGCAGCTTTGGGCAGGGGATCTACGAGCAGTACGTC. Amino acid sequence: CASSFGQGIYEQYV.

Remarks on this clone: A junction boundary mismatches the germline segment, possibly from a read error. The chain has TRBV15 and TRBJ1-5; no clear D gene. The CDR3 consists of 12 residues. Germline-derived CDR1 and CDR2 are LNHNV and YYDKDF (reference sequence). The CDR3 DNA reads TGTGCCTCCAGCCAGAGCAATCAGCCCCAGCATTTT. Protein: CASSQSNQPQHF.

CDR3 region: CASSRVSGGWNEQFF. The CDR3 nucleotides read TGTGCCAGCAGCCGAGTTAGCGGGGGGTGGAATGAGCAGTTCTTC. The V gene is TRBV7-9, the J gene TRBJ2-1; 10 bases line up with TRBD2. V shed 5 bases, J shed 7 bases, and the junction held 8 bases outside the gene matches. The CDR3 loop spans 15 amino acids. The germline CDR1 and CDR2 sequences are SEHNR and FQNEAQ (reference sequence).

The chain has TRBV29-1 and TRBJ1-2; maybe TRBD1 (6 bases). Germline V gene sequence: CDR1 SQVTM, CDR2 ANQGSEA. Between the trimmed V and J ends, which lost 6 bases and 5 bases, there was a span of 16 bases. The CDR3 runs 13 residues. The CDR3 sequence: CSVDLPDSYGYTF. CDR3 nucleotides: TGCAGCGTCGATCTCCCGGACAGTTATGGCTACACCTTC.

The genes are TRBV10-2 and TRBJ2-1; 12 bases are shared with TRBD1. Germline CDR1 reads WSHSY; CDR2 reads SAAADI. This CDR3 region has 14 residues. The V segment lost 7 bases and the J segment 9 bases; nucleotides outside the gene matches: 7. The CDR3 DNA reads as TGCGCCAGCACCTCGGGACAGGGGGCTCGTGAGCAGTTCTTC. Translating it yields CASTSGQGAREQFF.

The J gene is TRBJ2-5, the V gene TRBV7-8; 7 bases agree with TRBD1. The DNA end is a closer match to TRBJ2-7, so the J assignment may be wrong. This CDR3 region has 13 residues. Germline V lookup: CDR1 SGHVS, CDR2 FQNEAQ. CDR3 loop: CASSAGTEIEQYF. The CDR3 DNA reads TGTGCCAGCAGCGCCGGGACAGAGATCGAGCAGTACTTC.

CDR3 sequence: CSVRPGQGDEQYF. CDR3 in DNA: TGCAGCGTTCGACCGGGACAGGGTGACGAGCAGTACTTC. V and J are TRBV29-1 and TRBJ2-7, with 9 bases matching TRBD1. Losses at the gene ends were 5 bases for V and 5 bases for J; bases not matched to a gene: 7. Germline V gene sequence: CDR1 SQVTM, CDR2 ANQGSEA. This CDR3 has 13 residues.

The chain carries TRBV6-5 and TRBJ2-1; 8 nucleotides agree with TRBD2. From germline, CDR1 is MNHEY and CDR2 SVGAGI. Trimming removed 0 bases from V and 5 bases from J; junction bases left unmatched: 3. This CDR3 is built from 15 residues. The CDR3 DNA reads TGTGCCAGCAGTTACTCCTCGGGAGGGAACAATGAGCAGTTCTTC. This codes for CASSYSSGGNNEQFF.

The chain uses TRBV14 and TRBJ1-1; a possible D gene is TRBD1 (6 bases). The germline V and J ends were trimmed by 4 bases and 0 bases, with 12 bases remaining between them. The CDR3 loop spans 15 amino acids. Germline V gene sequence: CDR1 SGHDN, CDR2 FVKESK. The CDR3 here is CASSPNRVMNTEAFF. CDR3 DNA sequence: TGTGCCAGCAGCCCGAACAGGGTTATGAACACTGAAGCTTTCTTT.

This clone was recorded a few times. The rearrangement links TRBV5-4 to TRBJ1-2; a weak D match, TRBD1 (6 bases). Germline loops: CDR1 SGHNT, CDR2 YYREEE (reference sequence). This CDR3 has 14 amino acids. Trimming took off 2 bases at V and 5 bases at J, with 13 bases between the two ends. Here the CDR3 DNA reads TGTGCCAGCAGCTTATCAGGACAGCCATATGGCTACACCTTC. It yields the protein CASSLSGQPYGYTF.

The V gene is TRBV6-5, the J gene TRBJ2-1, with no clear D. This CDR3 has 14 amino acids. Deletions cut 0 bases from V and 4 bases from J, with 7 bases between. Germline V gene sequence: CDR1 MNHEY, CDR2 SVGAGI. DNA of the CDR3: TGTGCCAGCAGTTACTCGGGTCAGTACAATGAGCAGTTCTTC. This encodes CASSYSGQYNEQFF.

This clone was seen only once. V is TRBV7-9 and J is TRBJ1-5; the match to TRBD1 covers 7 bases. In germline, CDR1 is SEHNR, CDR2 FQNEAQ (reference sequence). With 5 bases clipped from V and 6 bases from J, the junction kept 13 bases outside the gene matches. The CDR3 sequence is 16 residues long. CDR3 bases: TGTGCCAGCAGCCCAGGTGACAGGGAACGGGGTCAGCCCCAGCATTTT. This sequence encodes CASSPGDRERGQPQHF.

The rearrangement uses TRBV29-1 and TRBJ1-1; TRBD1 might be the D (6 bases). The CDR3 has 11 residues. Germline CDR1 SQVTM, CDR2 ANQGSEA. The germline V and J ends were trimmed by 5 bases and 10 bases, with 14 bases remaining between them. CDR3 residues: CSVYTLDRAFF. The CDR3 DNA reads TGCAGCGTTTACACCTTGGACAGAGCTTTCTTT.

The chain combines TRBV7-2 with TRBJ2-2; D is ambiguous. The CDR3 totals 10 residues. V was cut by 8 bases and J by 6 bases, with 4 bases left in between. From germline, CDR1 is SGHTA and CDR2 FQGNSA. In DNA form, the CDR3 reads TGTGCCAGCCGAGCCGGGGAGCTGTTTTTT. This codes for CASRAGELFF.

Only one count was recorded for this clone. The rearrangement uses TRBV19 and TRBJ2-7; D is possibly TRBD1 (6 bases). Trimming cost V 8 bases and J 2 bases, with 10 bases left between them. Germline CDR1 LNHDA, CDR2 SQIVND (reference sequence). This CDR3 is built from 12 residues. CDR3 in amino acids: CASSGDTYEQYF. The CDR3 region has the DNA TGTGCCAGTTCAGGGGACACCTACGAGCAGTACTTC.

In DNA, the CDR3 is TGTGCCAGCAGCTTCCCGTCAATGGGGGACACTGAAGCTTTCTTT. Its protein product is CASSFPSMGDTEAFF. V usage is TRBV5-6 and J usage is TRBJ1-1, with TRBD1 as a possible D gene (5 bases). The germline V gene has CDR1 SGHDT and CDR2 YYEEEE. Trimming removed 2 bases from V and 3 bases from J, with 14 bases in between. The CDR3 extends over 15 amino acids.

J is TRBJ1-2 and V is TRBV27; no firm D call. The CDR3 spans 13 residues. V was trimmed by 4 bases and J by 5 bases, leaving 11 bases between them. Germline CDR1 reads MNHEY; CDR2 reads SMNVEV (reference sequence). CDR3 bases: TGTGCCAGCAGTTCCGGCGGGTCTTATGGCTACACCTTC. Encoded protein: CASSSGGSYGYTF.

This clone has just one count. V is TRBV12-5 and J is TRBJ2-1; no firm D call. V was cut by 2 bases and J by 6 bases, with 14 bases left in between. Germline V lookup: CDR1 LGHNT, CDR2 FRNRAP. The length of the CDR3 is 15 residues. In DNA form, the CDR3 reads TGTGCTAGTGGTTTGCCCCCTCTGGGCCGCAATGAGCAGTTCTTC. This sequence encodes CASGLPPLGRNEQFF. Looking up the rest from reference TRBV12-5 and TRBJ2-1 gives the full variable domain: DARVTQTPRHKVTEMGQEVTMRCQPILGHNTVFWYRQTMMQGLELLAYFRNRAPLDDSGMPKDRFSAEMPDATLATLKIQPSEPRDSAVYFCASGLPPLGRNEQFFGPGTRLTVL.

CDR3 sequence: CASSLGWEGNGYTF. In nucleotides, the CDR3 is TGTGCCAGCAGTTTAGGGTGGGAGGGAAATGGCTACACCTTC. The V call is TRBV27, the J call TRBJ1-2, with D unclear. This CDR3 region has 14 residues. The V gene lost 2 bases and the J gene lost 6 bases, with 13 bases spanning the gap. Germline CDR1 is MNHEY and CDR2 is SMNVEV (reference sequence).

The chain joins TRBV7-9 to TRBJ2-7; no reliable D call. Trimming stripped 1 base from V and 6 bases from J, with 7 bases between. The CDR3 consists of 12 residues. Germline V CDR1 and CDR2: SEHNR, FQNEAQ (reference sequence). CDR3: CASSLEGSEQYV. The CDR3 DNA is TGTGCCAGCAGCTTAGAGGGTAGCGAGCAGTACGTC.

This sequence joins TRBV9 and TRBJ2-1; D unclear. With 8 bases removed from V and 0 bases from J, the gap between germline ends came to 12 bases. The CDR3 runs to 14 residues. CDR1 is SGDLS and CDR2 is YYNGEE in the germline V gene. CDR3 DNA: TGTGCCAGTGGTGGTCTCAGCTCCTACAATGAGCAGTTCTTC. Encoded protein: CASGGLSSYNEQFF. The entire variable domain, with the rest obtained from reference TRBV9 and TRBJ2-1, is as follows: DSGVTQTPKHLITATGQRVTLRCSPRSGDLSVYWYQQSLDQGLQFLIQYYNGEERAKGNILERFSAQQFPDLHSELNLSSLELGDSALYFCASGGLSSYNEQFFGPGTRLTVL.

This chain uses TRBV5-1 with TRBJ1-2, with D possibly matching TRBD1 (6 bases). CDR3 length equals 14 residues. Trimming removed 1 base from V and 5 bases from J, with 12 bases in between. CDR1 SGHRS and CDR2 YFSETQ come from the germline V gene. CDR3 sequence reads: CASSLRTGIYGYTF. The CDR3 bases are TGCGCCAGCAGCTTGAGAACAGGGATTTATGGCTACACCTTC.

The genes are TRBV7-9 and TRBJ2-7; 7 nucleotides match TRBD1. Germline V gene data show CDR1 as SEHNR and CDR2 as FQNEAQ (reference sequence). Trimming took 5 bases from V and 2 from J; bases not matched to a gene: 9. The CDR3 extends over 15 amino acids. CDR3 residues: CASSPGQSNTYEQYV. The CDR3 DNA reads TGTGCCAGCAGCCCGGGACAGTCGAATACCTACGAGCAGTACGTC.